In its sample, the clone carrying this TCR beta chain was seen a few times. This sample was included in a study of T-cell reconstitution after alpha-beta-depleted transplantation in children. This sample's TCRbeta library carried unique molecular identifier barcodes. Using its own MiXCR run on the PCR reads, TCRdb lists one record per CDR3 protein. The sample carries more than 250,000 distinct CDR3 sequences, more than 9% recorded once. The CDR3 consists of 14 residues. V was trimmed by 5 bases and J by 2 bases, leaving 13 bases between them. CDR1 and CDR2 from the germline V gene are SGHDT and YYEEEE.

The gene calls are TRBV5-6 and TRBJ2-5, with TRBD2 as a possible D gene (5 bases). The receptor comes from a human donor who donated a stem cell graft to a child with SCID. Sample: PBMCs from the stem cell graft donor, taken from the stem cell graft. The CDR3 DNA sequence: TGTGCCAGCAGTACCCAGCGGAGACAAGAGACCCAGTACTTC. Protein sequence: CASSTQRRQETQYF. The full variable domain, in which reference TRBV5-6 and TRBJ2-5 provide the parts outside the CDR3, is DAGVTQSPTHLIKTRGQQVTLRCSPKSGHDTVSWYQQALGQGPQFIFQYYEEEERQRGNFPDRFSGHQFPNYSSELNVNALLLGDSALYLCASSTQRRQETQYFGPGTRLLVL.